This T cell receptor beta chain emerged from a study of PD-L1 blockade in urothelial cancer. For the study at large: Intravenous atezolizumab, 1,200 mg every 3 weeks, was begun by patients in the mid-2010s.

Regarding the study as a whole: Durable-benefit patients showed greater tumor-associated blood clone expansion at 3 weeks.

The method was immunoSEQ multiplex PCR; TCRdb's version includes in-frame clones alone and lacks a portion of them. This sample has about 120,000 clones, with roughly 91% found just once. CDR3 length: 14 residues. Germline CDR1 is MNHNY and CDR2 is SVGAGI (reference sequence). The V end was cut by 0 bases, the J end by 5 bases, with 10 bases between. On this clone itself: Its antigen is as yet unknown.

Described time point: peripheral blood 6 weeks after treatment start. This clonotype originated in a man aged 60-69 years with urothelial cancer. V gene TRBV6-6 combines with J gene TRBJ2-5; D is unresolved. The sample consisted of PBMCs, taken around atezolizumab (anti-PD-L1) treatment. The CDR3, as DNA: TGTGCCAGCAGTTACTCGATAGTTTCTGAGACCCAGTACTTC. Translating it yields CASSYSIVSETQYF.